A selection of T cell receptor beta chains follows, all from one sample in a study of T cell repertoires in cytomegalovirus infection. TCRdb re-analysed the reads in MiXCR, keeping a single row per CDR3 protein. Here the sample spans some 390,000 distinct CDR3 sequences, about a sixth being singletons. The sequencing input was PBMCs. The receptors derive from a human donor in good health (CMV status not recorded). Some clones in this sample may be carry-over from other donors' samples. Both conserved end residues are part of each CDR3. The D gene is left open where the match is weak. Some rows mark clone size as missing; the rest say once, few, many or name a class of expanded clone.

J | V | size | D | DNA | CDR3
TRBJ2-3 | TRBV7-9 | many | TRBD2 | TGTGCCAGCAGCCAAACTTCCGGGACTATGAGCACAGATACGCAGTATTTT | CASSQTSGTMSTDTQYF
TRBJ2-7 | TRBV4-3 | - | TRBD1 | TGCGCCAGCAGCCAAGATAGGGGACAGACCTACGAGCAGTACTTC | CASSQDRGQTYEQYF
TRBJ1-1 | TRBV5-4 | few | - | TGTGCCAGCGCCTTCATCGGTTACAACACTGAAGCTTTCTTT | CASAFIGYNTEAFF
TRBJ2-7 | TRBV7-2 | many | TRBD2 | TGTGCCAGCTGCCGAGGGACTAACACCTACGAGCAGTACTTC | CASCRGTNTYEQYF
TRBJ1-5 | TRBV5-6 | few | - | TGTGCCAGCAGCTTGTTCGAGGGGAGCAATCAGCCCCAGCATTTT | CASSLFEGSNQPQHF
TRBJ2-2 | TRBV6-6 | - | TRBD1 | TGTGCCAGCAGTTACCCCGACAGGGTTCCTATCGCCGGGGAGCTGTTTTTT | CASSYPDRVPIAGELFF
TRBJ1-1 | TRBV7-2 | once | - | TGTGCCAGCAGCCCCTACCTGGGAAGTGAAGCTTTCTTT | CASSPYLGSEAFF
TRBJ2-1 | TRBV24-1 | many | - | TGTGCCACCAGTGATTTAGGGGCCTTTGGTTCCTACAATGAGCAGTTCTTC | CATSDLGAFGSYNEQFF
TRBJ2-7 | TRBV7-2 | many | TRBD1 | TGTGCCAGCAGCAGGGGACAGGGAACGAGGGAGCAGTACTTC | CASSRGQGTREQYF
TRBJ2-4 | TRBV20-1 | few | - | TGCAGTGCTGAGGACAGCGGCAAAAACATTCAGTACTTC | CSAEDSGKNIQYF
TRBJ2-1 | TRBV11-2 | - | TRBD1 | TGTGCCAGCAGCTTATGGGCGGACAGGGGGAGTGAGCAGTTCTTC | CASSLWADRGSEQFF
TRBJ2-3 | TRBV7-2 | many | - | TGTGCCAGCAGCTTAGCAGCCTCTAGCACAGATACGCAGTATTTT | CASSLAASSTDTQYF
TRBJ2-1 | TRBV5-5 | few | TRBD1 | TGTGCCAGCAGGACAGGGAACGTAAGAGTCAATGAGCAGTTCTTC | CASRTGNVRVNEQFF
TRBJ2-5 | TRBV7-9 | - | - | TGTGCCAGCAGCACTCGTGCGACTTATGAGACCCAGTACTTC | CASSTRATYETQYF
TRBJ2-7 | TRBV12-3/TRBV12-4 | - | TRBD1 | TGTGCCAGCAGTTACAGGGGTAAGGACGAGCAGTACTTC | CASSYRGKDEQYF
TRBJ2-7 | TRBV7-2 | - | - | TGTGCCAGCAGCACCCATCCGTCCCAGTACTTC | CASSTHPSQYF
TRBJ2-6 | TRBV11-2 | many | TRBD1 | TGTGCCAGCACCTCTATTCCGGGACAGGGGGGGGAGGGGGCCAACGTCCTGACTTTC | CASTSIPGQGGEGANVLTF
TRBJ2-7 | TRBV7-4 | few | - | TGTGCCAGCAGCTCCGATTTGCATTTCTCCTACGAGCAGTACTTC | CASSSDLHFSYEQYF
TRBJ2-4 | TRBV6-5 | few | - | TGTGCCAGCTGGGGGCAAAACATTCAGTACTTC | CASWGQNIQYF
TRBJ1-6 | TRBV12-3/TRBV12-4 | many | TRBD1 | TGTGCCAGCAGAGGGACAGGAAATTCACCCCTCCACTTT | CASRGTGNSPLHF
TRBJ2-1 | TRBV7-2 | many | TRBD2 | TGTGCCAGCAGCTTAGTATTACTAGCGGGAGGGGATGAGCAGTTCTTC | CASSLVLLAGGDEQFF
TRBJ2-7 | TRBV4-1 | - | - | TGCGCCAGCAGCCTGGAAGCGGGTCCTTCCTACGAGCAGTACTTC | CASSLEAGPSYEQYF